This T cell receptor (beta chain) was identified during a study of STAT3 mutations in large granular lymphocyte leukemia. Overall study findings and caveats: At least one immunodominant TCR beta clonotype appeared in every T-cell large granular lymphocyte leukemia patient.

Method: immunoSEQ multiplex PCR; TCRdb's copy keeps in-frame clones and lacks some. Of over 30,000 clones in the sample, approximately 83% were seen once. The CDR3 is 19 amino acids. V was trimmed by 0 bases and J by 0 bases, leaving 21 bases between them. Germline-derived CDR1 and CDR2 are SGHRS and YFSETQ. This clone was seen just once. Its specificity is unknown. The TCR originated in a man in his 60s with T-cell large granular lymphocyte leukemia. Some clones in this sample may be carry-over from other donors' samples. The J gene is TRBJ1-1, the V gene TRBV5-1, with D unresolved. Sequencing used peripheral blood mononuclear cells. The CDR3 DNA reads TGCGCCAGCAGCTTGGCGGGTCTGGGCTTCTTATCCATGAACACTGAAGCTTTCTTT. Its translation is CASSLAGLGFLSMNTEAFF.